A selection of T cell receptor beta chains follows, all from one sample in a study of shared clonotypes between healthy human individuals. Profiling relied on immunoSEQ multiplex PCR, and the TCRdb table lists in-frame clones only, not all of them. The table lists about 2.2 million clones, over 85% of them singletons, with about 1.7% in the top ten. What was sequenced was naive CD8+ T cells from PBMCs. These TCRs come from a man between 18 and 29 years old in good health. Some clones in this sample may be carry-over from other donors' samples. The CDR3 runs from the conserved cysteine through the conserved F or W. Fields, in order: clone size, J gene, D gene, V gene, CDR3 length, CDR3 DNA, CDR3 protein. D genes are given only for firm matches. Where a row states a size, it is once, few, many or the class of an expanded clone; other rows omit it.

clone_size: once; j_call: TRBJ2-3; d_call: NA; v_call: TRBV13; cdr3_length: 14; cdr3_nt: TGTGCCAGCAGAGAACACGGACTCACAGATACGCAGTATTTT; cdr3_aa: CASREHGLTDTQYF
clone_size: NA; j_call: TRBJ1-4; d_call: TRBD1; v_call: TRBV30; cdr3_length: 15; cdr3_nt: TGTGCCTGGAGTTCCGCCGGGACAGGGAATGAAAAACTGTTTTTT; cdr3_aa: CAWSSAGTGNEKLFF
clone_size: NA; j_call: TRBJ1-4; d_call: TRBD1; v_call: TRBV30; cdr3_length: 18; cdr3_nt: TGTGCCTGGAGTACTGGGACAGGGATTCTACGACCTAATGAAAAGCTGTTTTTT; cdr3_aa: CAWSTGTGILRPNEKLFF
clone_size: NA; j_call: TRBJ1-1; d_call: NA; v_call: TRBV19; cdr3_length: 15; cdr3_nt: TGTGCCAGTAGTACGATAGGCGGGCAGGGCTTGGGGGCTTTCTTT; cdr3_aa: CASSTIGGQGLGAFF
clone_size: NA; j_call: TRBJ2-7; d_call: TRBD1; v_call: TRBV30; cdr3_length: 15; cdr3_nt: TGTGCCTGGAGTCTGAGGACAGGGGTTGCGAACGAGCAGTACTTC; cdr3_aa: CAWSLRTGVANEQYF
clone_size: NA; j_call: TRBJ2-3; d_call: NA; v_call: TRBV15; cdr3_length: 15; cdr3_nt: TGTGCCACCAGCAGACCCAGGGGAGACACAGATACGCAGTATTTT; cdr3_aa: CATSRPRGDTDTQYF
clone_size: NA; j_call: TRBJ2-1; d_call: TRBD2; v_call: TRBV27; cdr3_length: 15; cdr3_nt: TGTGCCAGCAGTTTACTGATTACTAGCGTGGCGGAGCAGTTCTTC; cdr3_aa: CASSLLITSVAEQFF
clone_size: NA; j_call: TRBJ1-1; d_call: TRBD1; v_call: TRBV28; cdr3_length: 14; cdr3_nt: TGTGCCAGCAGTTTAGCGACAGGGGGCACTGAAGCTTTCTTT; cdr3_aa: CASSLATGGTEAFF
clone_size: NA; j_call: TRBJ1-1; d_call: NA; v_call: TRBV4-2; cdr3_length: 14; cdr3_nt: TGTGCCAGCAGGAGAGGAATCATGAACACTGAAGCTTTCTTT; cdr3_aa: CASRRGIMNTEAFF
clone_size: NA; j_call: TRBJ2-7; d_call: NA; v_call: TRBV6-1; cdr3_length: 15; cdr3_nt: TGTGCCAGCGACCCGGAGCGGCGGAGGACCTACGAGCAGTACTTC; cdr3_aa: CASDPERRRTYEQYF
clone_size: NA; j_call: TRBJ2-7; d_call: NA; v_call: TRBV6-6; cdr3_length: 11; cdr3_nt: TGTGCCAGCAGGAAAGGGGGCGAGCAGTACTTC; cdr3_aa: CASRKGGEQYF
clone_size: NA; j_call: TRBJ2-7; d_call: TRBD2; v_call: TRBV5-4; cdr3_length: 12; cdr3_nt: TGTGCCAGCAGCCGGGGGGGCGCCGAGCAGTACTTC; cdr3_aa: CASSRGGAEQYF
clone_size: NA; j_call: TRBJ2-7; d_call: NA; v_call: TRBV7-3; cdr3_length: 12; cdr3_nt: TGTGCCAGCACCATACATTCCTACGAGCAGTACTTC; cdr3_aa: CASTIHSYEQYF
clone_size: once; j_call: TRBJ1-2; d_call: NA; v_call: TRBV19; cdr3_length: 13; cdr3_nt: TGTGCCAGTAGTAGAGTCAACCACTATGGCTACACCTTC; cdr3_aa: CASSRVNHYGYTF
clone_size: NA; j_call: TRBJ2-1; d_call: TRBD2; v_call: TRBV5-6; cdr3_length: 14; cdr3_nt: TGTGCCAGCAGCTTGCGGCTAGCGGGAGTCGAGCAGTTCTTC; cdr3_aa: CASSLRLAGVEQFF
clone_size: NA; j_call: TRBJ2-1; d_call: TRBD2; v_call: TRBV7-8; cdr3_length: 17; cdr3_nt: TGTGCCAGCAGCTTCTCTAGCGGGAGGGAGCCCTACAATGAGCAGTTCTTC; cdr3_aa: CASSFSSGREPYNEQFF
clone_size: NA; j_call: TRBJ2-7; d_call: NA; v_call: TRBV28; cdr3_length: 13; cdr3_nt: TGTGCCAGCAGTTTGCTAGGAGCCTACGAGCAGTACTTC; cdr3_aa: CASSLLGAYEQYF
clone_size: NA; j_call: TRBJ2-2; d_call: TRBD2; v_call: TRBV27; cdr3_length: 17; cdr3_nt: TGTGCCAGCAGTTTACCGACACTAGCGGGAGCCACCGGGGAGCTGTTTTTT; cdr3_aa: CASSLPTLAGATGELFF
clone_size: NA; j_call: TRBJ1-6; d_call: TRBD1; v_call: TRBV7-9; cdr3_length: 15; cdr3_nt: TGTGCCAGCAGCACCTACGAACCAGGGGGCTCACCCCTCCACTTT; cdr3_aa: CASSTYEPGGSPLHF
clone_size: NA; j_call: TRBJ2-7; d_call: TRBD2; v_call: TRBV2; cdr3_length: 15; cdr3_nt: TGTGCCAGCAGTGAACTAGCGGAGACGATCTACGAGCAGTACTTC; cdr3_aa: CASSELAETIYEQYF
clone_size: NA; j_call: TRBJ1-1; d_call: NA; v_call: TRBV4-1; cdr3_length: 16; cdr3_nt: TGCGCCAGCAGCCAGATCCTCCGGGACACTAACACTGAAGCTTTCTTT; cdr3_aa: CASSQILRDTNTEAFF
clone_size: once; j_call: TRBJ2-3; d_call: NA; v_call: TRBV4-1; cdr3_length: 17; cdr3_nt: TGCGCCAGCAGCCAAGACCCTCTTGGCCCGGGTACAGATACGCAGTATTTT; cdr3_aa: CASSQDPLGPGTDTQYF
clone_size: NA; j_call: TRBJ2-5; d_call: TRBD1; v_call: TRBV13; cdr3_length: 14; cdr3_nt: TGTGCCAGCAGCTCCGGGACAGGGGGAGAGACCCAGTACTTC; cdr3_aa: CASSSGTGGETQYF
clone_size: NA; j_call: TRBJ2-7; d_call: NA; v_call: TRBV11-2; cdr3_length: 10; cdr3_nt: TGTGCCAGCAGCACATACGAGCAGTACTTC; cdr3_aa: CASSTYEQYF
clone_size: NA; j_call: TRBJ2-1; d_call: TRBD2; v_call: TRBV13; cdr3_length: 13; cdr3_nt: TGTGCCAGCAGCTTTAGCGGGAACAATGAGCAGTTCTTC; cdr3_aa: CASSFSGNNEQFF
clone_size: NA; j_call: TRBJ2-7; d_call: TRBD2; v_call: TRBV30; cdr3_length: 15; cdr3_nt: TGTGCCTGGAGCCCCGCGGGAGGCCAATACTACGAGCAGTACTTC; cdr3_aa: CAWSPAGGQYYEQYF
clone_size: NA; j_call: TRBJ2-2; d_call: TRBD1; v_call: TRBV9; cdr3_length: 16; cdr3_nt: TGTGCCAGCAGCGTAGGGATAGGGGGCTTCTCCGGGGAGCTGTTTTTT; cdr3_aa: CASSVGIGGFSGELFF
clone_size: NA; j_call: TRBJ2-7; d_call: TRBD1; v_call: TRBV7-9; cdr3_length: 15; cdr3_nt: TGTGCCAGCAGCTCAAGGGACAGAGATTTATACGAGCAGTACTTC; cdr3_aa: CASSSRDRDLYEQYF
clone_size: NA; j_call: TRBJ1-2; d_call: NA; v_call: TRBV5-6; cdr3_length: 14; cdr3_nt: TGTGCCAGCAGCTTCGGACGGGTAAATAATGGCTACACCTTC; cdr3_aa: CASSFGRVNNGYTF
clone_size: NA; j_call: TRBJ2-5; d_call: NA; v_call: TRBV28; cdr3_length: 14; cdr3_nt: TGTGCCAGCAGTTTATCTCTTGCGGCAGAGACCCAGTACTTC; cdr3_aa: CASSLSLAAETQYF
clone_size: NA; j_call: TRBJ2-7; d_call: NA; v_call: TRBV5-8; cdr3_length: 14; cdr3_nt: TGTGCCAGCAGCTCCTATAGGGCCAGCGGCGAGCAGTACTTC; cdr3_aa: CASSSYRASGEQYF
clone_size: NA; j_call: TRBJ2-7; d_call: NA; v_call: TRBV6-5; cdr3_length: 15; cdr3_nt: TGTGCCAGCAGCCTTACAGGGTTTGACTCCTACGAGCAGTACTTC; cdr3_aa: CASSLTGFDSYEQYF
clone_size: once; j_call: TRBJ1-4; d_call: NA; v_call: TRBV28; cdr3_length: 15; cdr3_nt: TGTGCCAGCAGCCCGGGCACAGGGAGGGCTGAAAAACTGTTTTTT; cdr3_aa: CASSPGTGRAEKLFF
clone_size: NA; j_call: TRBJ2-3; d_call: NA; v_call: TRBV9; cdr3_length: 15; cdr3_nt: TGTGCCAGCAGCGCGAGCAGGAGCCGCACAGATACGCAGTATTTT; cdr3_aa: CASSASRSRTDTQYF
clone_size: NA; j_call: TRBJ2-3; d_call: NA; v_call: TRBV13; cdr3_length: 16; cdr3_nt: TGTGCCAGCAGCTTAGCGGGGGCGGACCGCACAGATACGCAGTATTTT; cdr3_aa: CASSLAGADRTDTQYF
clone_size: NA; j_call: TRBJ1-1; d_call: NA; v_call: TRBV19; cdr3_length: 12; cdr3_nt: TGTGCCAGTAGAGCCTTGGGGACTGAAGCTTTCTTT; cdr3_aa: CASRALGTEAFF
clone_size: once; j_call: TRBJ1-1; d_call: TRBD1; v_call: TRBV29-1; cdr3_length: 15; cdr3_nt: TGCAGCGGTAGGGACAGGGGGCTCGAGAACACTGAAGCTTTCTTT; cdr3_aa: CSGRDRGLENTEAFF
clone_size: NA; j_call: TRBJ1-1; d_call: TRBD1; v_call: TRBV29-1; cdr3_length: 12; cdr3_nt: TGCAGCGTTGAACCGACAGGGGGCAAGGCTTTCTTT; cdr3_aa: CSVEPTGGKAFF
clone_size: NA; j_call: TRBJ2-2; d_call: NA; v_call: TRBV25-1; cdr3_length: 13; cdr3_nt: TGTGCCAGCTTCGACCGATACACCGGGGAGCTGTTTTTT; cdr3_aa: CASFDRYTGELFF
clone_size: NA; j_call: TRBJ2-7; d_call: TRBD1; v_call: TRBV23-1; cdr3_length: 15; cdr3_nt: TGCGCCAGCAGTCAAAGGACAGGGCCCCCCTACGAGCAGTACTTC; cdr3_aa: CASSQRTGPPYEQYF
clone_size: NA; j_call: TRBJ2-3; d_call: NA; v_call: TRBV30; cdr3_length: 17; cdr3_nt: TGTGCCTGGCATTCTCCAGGGTTTGGGGGATTTGCAGATACGCAGTATTTT; cdr3_aa: CAWHSPGFGGFADTQYF